These 6 T cell receptor beta chains share one sample of origin, sequenced in a study of blood T cell repertoires in COVID-19. Data came from immunoSEQ multiplex PCR; TCRdb stores just in-frame clones and leaves some out. The data contain about 89,000 clones, more than 80% of them singletons. Sequencing was done on a sample of peripheral blood. The source is a woman of 80 years or more with acute or convalescent COVID-19.

The gene calls are TRBV5-4 and TRBJ2-3, with 11 bases lining up with TRBD2. Looked up from germline, CDR1 is SGHNT and CDR2 is YYREEE (reference sequence). The CDR3 has 15 residues. V shed 5 bases and J 5 bases; nucleotides not matched to a gene: 7. The DNA for the CDR3 is TGTGCCAGCAGGGTACTAGCGGGGGAGGGAGATACGCAGTATTTT. Translated, it gives CASRVLAGEGDTQYF.

V and J are TRBV7-2 and TRBJ2-5, with D possibly TRBD1 on 5 matching bases. V lost 1 base and J lost 4, with 13 bases in between. CDR1 and CDR2 from the germline V gene are SGHTA and FQGNSA. This CDR3 is built from 15 residues. The CDR3 DNA follows: TGTGCCAGCAGCTTAGTATCAGGGTGGGGAGAGACCCAGTACTTC. As protein: CASSLVSGWGETQYF.

The V and J genes are TRBV11-1 and TRBJ2-1, with 10 positions matching TRBD2. Germline CDR1 and CDR2: SGHAT and FQDESV (reference sequence). The CDR3 runs 16 residues. Trimming cost V 5 bases and J 6 bases; bases outside gene matches: 10. CDR3 amino acids: CASSKGGLAGVNEQFF. CDR3 DNA sequence: TGTGCCAGCAGCAAAGGAGGGCTAGCGGGGGTCAATGAGCAGTTCTTC.

The chain carries TRBV27 and TRBJ2-1; D ambiguous. Trimming pared 5 bases from V and 6 bases from J, leaving 17 bases between. The CDR3 length is 15 residues. Germline values: CDR1 MNHEY, CDR2 SMNVEV (reference sequence). The DNA for the CDR3 is TGTGCCAGCAGTCCCTTCCGGTCTCAACTCAATGAGCAGTTCTTC. Residues: CASSPFRSQLNEQFF.

The chain employs TRBV7-9 and TRBJ2-6; no reliable D call. The CDR3 contains 13 residues. The germline gives CDR1 SEHNR, CDR2 FQNEAQ (reference sequence). V was cut by 8 bases and J by 4 bases, with 9 bases left in between. CDR3 DNA sequence: TGTGCCAGCCTACCTTCGGGGGCCAACGTCCTGACTTTC. Protein product: CASLPSGANVLTF.

V and J are TRBV29-1 and TRBJ1-1; 7 nucleotides align to TRBD1. This CDR3 is 15 amino acids long. Unmatched junction bases numbered 6, after V lost 1 base and J lost 1 base. Germline loops: CDR1 SQVTM, CDR2 ANQGSEA. In DNA, the CDR3 is TGCAGCGTTGAAGTCGCCGGACAGGAGAACACTGAAGCTTTCTTT. Amino acid sequence: CSVEVAGQENTEAFF. The full variable domain, its missing parts supplied by reference TRBV29-1 and TRBJ1-1, is SAVISQKPSRDICQRGTSLTIQCQVDSQVTMMFWYRQQPGQSLTLIATANQGSEATYESGFVIDKFPISRPNLTFSTLTVSNMSPEDSSIYLCSVEVAGQENTEAFFGQGTRLTVV.